Shown below are 21 T cell receptor beta chains from a single sample sequenced in a study of identical twins. Via MiXCR, TCRdb re-called the 5' RACE reads, giving one row per CDR3 protein. The sample has roughly 630,000 distinct CDR3 sequences; 7.1% are singletons. These data were likewise used in another study, on yellow fever vaccine responses in identical twins.

Material: PBMCs. The receptors originated from a woman aged 18-35 years in good health.

V is TRBV6-6 and J is TRBJ2-1; D may match TRBD1 or TRBD2 (5 bases each). Germline V lookup: CDR1 MNHNY, CDR2 SVGAGI (reference sequence). Deletions cut 4 bases from V and 11 bases from J, with 12 bases between. CDR3 size: 12 residues. Written as DNA, the CDR3 is TGTGCCAGCAGTTCCCTTGGGGACCAGCAGTTCTTC. It codes for CASSSLGDQQFF.

This clonotype was counted between two and nine times. This sequence joins TRBV12-3 or TRBV12-4 and TRBJ2-7; a possible D gene is TRBD1 (6 bases). The CDR3 has 15 residues. V lost 2 bases and J lost 5, with 16 bases in between. The CDR3 is CASSLRSGVFDEQYF. CDR3 nucleotide sequence: TGTGCCAGCAGTTTACGGTCAGGGGTCTTTGACGAGCAGTACTTC.

This clonotype was observed a few times. The chain uses TRBV27 and TRBJ1-6, with D maybe TRBD1 (6 bases). The V gene lost 5 bases and the J gene lost 7 bases, with 15 bases spanning the gap. The CDR3 runs to 15 residues. The germline gives CDR1 MNHEY, CDR2 SMNVEV (reference sequence). The CDR3 nucleotides read TGTGCCAGCAGTGGAAACGGACAGTTCAATTCACCCCTCCACTTT. Translating gives CASSGNGQFNSPLHF.

Many counts were recorded for this clonotype. The CDR3 region has the DNA TGTGCCAGCACAGTGCAAACAGGGATCAGTGAAGCTTTCTTT. Translating it yields CASTVQTGISEAFF. V and J are TRBV12-3 or TRBV12-4 and TRBJ1-1; tentative D call: TRBD1 (6 bases). Trimming stripped 7 bases from V and 7 bases from J, with 19 bases between. The CDR3 covers 14 residues.

This clonotype was detected a few times. The chain employs TRBV5-1 and TRBJ2-1; D possibly corresponds to TRBD1 (6 bases). The length of the CDR3 is 14 residues. Germline V gene data show CDR1 as SGHRS and CDR2 as YFSETQ. The germline V and J ends were trimmed by 0 bases and 5 bases, with 9 bases remaining between them. Written as DNA, the CDR3 is TGCGCCAGCAGCTTGGGGACAGTTAACAATGAGCAGTTCTTC. Residues: CASSLGTVNNEQFF. Full variable domain (outside the CDR3, taken from reference TRBV5-1 and TRBJ2-1): KAGVTQTPRYLIKTRGQQVTLSCSPISGHRSVSWYQQTPGQGLQFLFEYFSETQRNKGNFPGRFSGRQFSNSRSEMNVSTLELGDSALYLCASSLGTVNNEQFFGPGTRLTVL.

This clonotype appeared a few times. The chain joins TRBV20-1 to TRBJ1-5, with 8 nucleotides matching TRBD1. The V and J ends lost 5 bases and 5 bases, in that order; junction bases with no gene match: 8. The CDR3 loop spans 14 amino acids. Germline V gene sequence: CDR1 DFQATT, CDR2 SNEGSKA (reference sequence). The CDR3 DNA follows: TGCAGTGCTTTGGACAGGGAGGTCGATCAGCCCCAGCATTTT. It translates to CSALDREVDQPQHF.

Concerning this clonotype itself: This may be a read error: a much more frequent sequence differs by one nucleotide. The chain recombines TRBV5-6 with TRBJ2-2; weak D call: TRBD1 (5 bases). The CDR3 extends over 15 amino acids. The V end was cut by 2 bases, the J end by 0 bases, with 8 bases between. The V gene's germline CDR1 is SGHDT and CDR2 YYEEEE. The chain's CDR3 is CASSFPGSNTGELFF. The CDR3, as DNA: TGTGCCAGCAGCTTCCCAGGGTCGAACACCGGGGAGCTGTTTTTT.

V gene TRBV15 combines with J gene TRBJ2-1, with 7 positions matching TRBD1. Per germline, CDR1 LNHNV and CDR2 YYDKDF (reference sequence). The CDR3 is made up of 14 amino acids. The V segment lost 5 bases and the J segment 5 bases; nucleotides outside the gene matches: 6. This chain's CDR3 is CATSAGTDHNEQFF. CDR3 bases: TGTGCCACCAGCGCCGGGACAGATCACAATGAGCAGTTCTTC. Variable domain in full (rest from reference TRBV15 and TRBJ2-1): DAMVIQNPRYQVTQFGKPVTLSCSQTLNHNVMYWYQQKSSQAPKLLFHYYDKDFNNEADTPDNFQSRRPNTSFCFLDIRSPGLGDTAMYLCATSAGTDHNEQFFGPGTRLTVL.

The chain recombines TRBV7-9 with TRBJ2-7, with TRBD2 identical over 7 bases. CDR1 SEHNR and CDR2 FQNEAQ come from the germline V gene (reference sequence). The V gene end was trimmed by 1 base and the J gene end by 7 bases; junction bases not matched to a gene: 13. The CDR3 extends over 16 amino acids. The CDR3, as DNA: TGTGCCAGCAGCTTAGATGTTGTTCGGCGGGAGAATGAGCAGTACTTC. It is translated as CASSLDVVRRENEQYF.

This clonotype was counted ten times or more. The V gene is TRBV24-1, the J gene TRBJ1-2; unclear D gene. V lost 1 base and J lost 8, with 4 bases in between. The CDR3 length is 11 residues. The germline gives CDR1 KGHDR, CDR2 SFDVKD. CDR3 in DNA: TGTGCCACCAGTGATTTCGACGGCTACACCTTC. Its translation: CATSDFDGYTF.

The chain carries TRBV19 and TRBJ2-7; D is perhaps TRBD1 (6 bases). This CDR3 has 15 amino acids. Trimming took 1 base from V and 2 from J, leaving 12 bases between them. Germline V gives CDR1 LNHDA, CDR2 SQIVND (reference sequence). This CDR3 reads CASSIVQGMTYEQYF. For the CDR3, the DNA is TGTGCCAGTAGTATAGTACAGGGAATGACCTACGAGCAGTACTTC.

This clonotype was picked up a small number of times. The V call is TRBV7-9, the J call TRBJ2-5, with 11 bases identical to TRBD2. CDR1 is SEHNR, CDR2 FQNEAQ, per germline (reference sequence). Trimming took 5 bases from V and 2 from J; bases not matched to a gene: 10. CDR3 length: 17 amino acids. The CDR3 is CASSRTGGLAVQETQYF. CDR3 nucleotide sequence: TGTGCCAGCAGCCGGACGGGGGGACTAGCGGTTCAAGAGACCCAGTACTTC.

There are a few counts of this clonotype. This CDR3 reads CSARPLREQDTQYF. In DNA, the CDR3 is TGCAGTGCTAGACCTCTTCGGGAGCAAGATACGCAGTATTTT. The chain carries TRBV20-1 and TRBJ2-3; D might be TRBD2 (6 bases). Germline V CDR1 and CDR2: DFQATT, SNEGSKA (reference sequence). Between the trimmed V and J ends, which lost 2 bases and 5 bases, there was a span of 14 bases. The CDR3 is 14 amino acids.

This clonotype was found a few times. As DNA, the CDR3 is TGCAGCGTTGAAGGGCGGCGAGTAGATACGCAGTATTTT. Protein sequence: CSVEGRRVDTQYF. The chain carries TRBV29-1 and TRBJ2-3; no definite D call. The CDR3 sequence is 13 residues long. Germline-derived CDR1 and CDR2 are SQVTM and ANQGSEA. With 1 base removed from V and 5 bases from J, the gap between germline ends came to 10 bases.

This clonotype was found a few times. The V and J genes are TRBV7-9 and TRBJ1-1; TRBD1 matches 8 bases. The CDR3 covers 14 residues. J lost 4 bases, V lost 6 bases, and 7 bases had no gene match. Germline loops: CDR1 SEHNR, CDR2 FQNEAQ (reference sequence). The CDR3 loop reads CASRPTGGITEAFF. For the CDR3, the DNA is TGTGCCAGCAGACCAACAGGGGGTATCACTGAAGCTTTCTTT.

This clonotype was seen many times. The chain combines TRBV10-2 with TRBJ1-1; maybe TRBD1 (5 bases). V was trimmed by 2 bases and J by 8 bases, leaving 9 bases between them. CDR3 length: 12 amino acids. Germline V gene data show CDR1 as WSHSY and CDR2 as SAAADI. The CDR3 protein is CASSERDREAFF. The CDR3 DNA is TGCGCCAGCAGTGAGCGGGACCGGGAAGCTTTCTTT.

This clonotype was seen repeatedly, ten times or more. The chain recombines TRBV6-1 with TRBJ2-3; D is ambiguous. Trimming pared 8 bases from V and 10 bases from J, leaving 13 bases between. CDR3 length: 11 residues. Germline V gene lookup returns CDR1 MNHNS and CDR2 SASEGT. The chain's CDR3 is CASQGRGAQYF. In DNA, the CDR3 is TGTGCCAGCCAAGGGCGCGGCGCGCAGTATTTT.

This clonotype appeared a few times. V usage is TRBV12-3 or TRBV12-4 and J usage is TRBJ2-2; TRBD2 agrees at 7 bases. CDR3 length: 17 amino acids. V was pared by 3 bases and J by 6 bases, with 13 bases of the junction left unmatched. The CDR3 spells CASSFIRDWGRAGELFF. In DNA, the CDR3 is TGTGCCAGCAGTTTCATCCGGGACTGGGGGAGGGCCGGGGAGCTGTTTTTT.

This clonotype was detected a few times. V and J are TRBV5-6 and TRBJ2-5, with D possibly TRBD1 on 5 matching bases. CDR1 is SGHDT, CDR2 YYEEEE, per germline. The CDR3 length is 15 residues. Trimming removed 0 bases from V and 4 bases from J, with 13 bases in between. The CDR3 DNA reads TGTGCCAGCAGCTTGGGATTAAGGGGCCCAGAGACCCAGTACTTC. Translated: CASSLGLRGPETQYF.

This clonotype was picked up many times. The chain couples TRBV10-3 to TRBJ2-1, with 14 bases lining up with TRBD2. CDR1 and CDR2 (germline): ENHRY, SYGVKD. This CDR3 is built from 13 residues. The junction had 5 bases not matched to a gene; V was cut back by 10 bases and J by 9 bases. CDR3 coding DNA: TGTGCCACGGGGACTAGCGGGAGTGGTGAGCAGTTCTTC. This gives the protein CATGTSGSGEQFF.

This clonotype was detected many times. The chain joins TRBV20-1 to TRBJ2-3; D is unclear. This CDR3 has 15 amino acids. CDR1 is DFQATT, CDR2 SNEGSKA, per germline (reference sequence). V lost 3 bases and J lost 2, with 15 bases in between. The chain's CDR3 is CSASEVIGSTDTQYF. DNA for the CDR3: TGCAGTGCTAGTGAAGTTATAGGTTCCACAGATACGCAGTATTTT.